This T cell receptor (beta chain) was recovered during a study of vaccination effects on CD4 cells after COVID-19. Germline loops: CDR1 SGHDT, CDR2 YYEEEE. The CDR3 consists of 13 residues. V lost 4 bases to trimming and J lost 6 bases, with 14 bases between them. Overall study findings and caveats: Cross-reaction with common cold coronaviruses was seen in only 1 of 255 vaccine-induced clones from healthy vaccinees.

Clones were sequenced by immunoSEQ multiplex PCR, and TCRdb holds only the in-frame ones, with some missing. The table includes tens of thousands of clones, roughly 70% detected once. As for this clone: The antigen is undetermined.

Within the ViraFEST assay, antigen-specific CD4+ T cells underwent expansion with viral peptide pools prior to sequencing. After around ten days in culture, the CD4+ T cells were isolated. Recipients of the vaccine had no prior SARS-CoV-2 infection and negative nucleocapsid antibodies. Cultivation was performed at two million PBMC per well with roughly 9.2 IU/ml IL-2 and 9 to 10 ug/ml peptides added. IL-2 medium supplanted half the medium on days 3 and 7. The source material was CD4+ T cells from PBMCs cultured with SARS-CoV-2 spike peptides, sampled before COVID-19 vaccination. The clonotype originates from a human donor who received a COVID-19 vaccine. The chain carries TRBV5-6 and TRBJ2-7; tentative D call: TRBD1 (6 bases). The CDR3 region is CASSGTQVPEQYF. In DNA form, the CDR3 reads TGTGCCAGCAGCGGGACACAGGTCCCCGAGCAGTACTTC.